Reported below is one TCR beta chain. Its cognate antigen is unknown. The germline gives CDR1 SGHTA, CDR2 FQGNSA. The CDR3 contains 13 residues. The ends were cut back, 1 base at V and 0 bases at J, with 1 base in the middle. This specimen belongs to a study of type 1 regulatory T cells. TCRdb reprocessed the reads via MiXCR and lists one record per CDR3 protein. The sample shows about 68,000 distinct CDR3 sequences, about 62% of them seen only once. Sample: cultured T cells, either the whole culture or a sorted T cell fraction (not recorded which). The subset denotes: Tr1-enriched cell product generated in vitro against host alloantigens. The rearrangement links TRBV7-2 to TRBJ2-1; D unclear. The source is a human donor in good health. The CDR3 loop reads CASSLVSYNEQFF. Written as DNA, the CDR3 is TGTGCCAGCAGCTTAGTCTCCTACAATGAGCAGTTCTTC.